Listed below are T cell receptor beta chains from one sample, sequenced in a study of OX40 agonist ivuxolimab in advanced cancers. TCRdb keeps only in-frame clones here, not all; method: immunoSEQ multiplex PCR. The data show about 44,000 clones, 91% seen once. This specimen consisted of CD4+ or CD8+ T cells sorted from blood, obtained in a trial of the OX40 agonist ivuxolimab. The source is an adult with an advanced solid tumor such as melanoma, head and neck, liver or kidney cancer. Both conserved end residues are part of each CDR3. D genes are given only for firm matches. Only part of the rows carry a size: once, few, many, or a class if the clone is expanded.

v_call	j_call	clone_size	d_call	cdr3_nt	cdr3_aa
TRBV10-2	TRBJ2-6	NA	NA	TGCGCCAGCAGTCGGAGTGAAGGCAACGTCCTGACTTTC	CASSRSEGNVLTF
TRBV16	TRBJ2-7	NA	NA	TGTGCCAGCAGCCAATATAAGGGTAACGACGAGCAGTACTTC	CASSQYKGNDEQYF
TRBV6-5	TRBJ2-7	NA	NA	TGTGCCAGCACTGGGTCTGGCGAGCAGTACTTC	CASTGSGEQYF
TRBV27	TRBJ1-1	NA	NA	TGTGCCAGCAGTTTAGGCACTGAAGCTTTCTTT	CASSLGTEAFF
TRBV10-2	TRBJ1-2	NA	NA	TGCGCCAGCAGTGAAGAACTCAACCGGGGTGGCTACACCTTC	CASSEELNRGGYTF
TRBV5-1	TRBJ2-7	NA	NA	TGCGCCAGCAGCCTGGGGGCCGGGTACGAGCAGTACTTC	CASSLGAGYEQYF
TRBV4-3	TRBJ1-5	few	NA	TGCGCCAGCAGCCCGGGCCTCAGGGGCAATCAGCCCCAGCATTTT	CASSPGLRGNQPQHF
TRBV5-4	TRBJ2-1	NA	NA	TGTGCCAGCAGCTCCGGTTTGTCCTACAATGAGCAGTTCTTC	CASSSGLSYNEQFF
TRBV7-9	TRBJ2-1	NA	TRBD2	TGTGCCAGCAGCCTCAGCGGGGGTGACAATGAGCAGTTCTTC	CASSLSGGDNEQFF
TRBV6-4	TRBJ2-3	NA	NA	TGTGCCAGCAGCAACAGGCTCACAGATACGCAGTATTTT	CASSNRLTDTQYF
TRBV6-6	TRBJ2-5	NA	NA	TGTGCCAGCAGTTTCCCCCAGGGGCGCAGGGAGACCCAGTACTTC	CASSFPQGRRETQYF
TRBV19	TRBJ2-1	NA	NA	TGTGCCAGTAGTGGGGACTCAAGCTCCTACAATGAGCAGTTCTTC	CASSGDSSSYNEQFF
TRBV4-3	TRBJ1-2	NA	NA	TGCGCCAGCAGCCAAGATGGAGGGGTCTATGGCTACACCTTC	CASSQDGGVYGYTF
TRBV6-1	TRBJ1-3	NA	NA	TGTGCCAGCAGAGCCAGGGAGATGGAAGGAAACACCATATATTTT	CASRAREMEGNTIYF
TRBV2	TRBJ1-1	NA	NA	TGTGCCAGCAGTGCTGGGGGGGAAGCTTTCTTT	CASSAGGEAFF
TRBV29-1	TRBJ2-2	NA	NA	TGCAGCGTTGAAGGTTACTCGAACACCGGGGAGCTGTTTTTT	CSVEGYSNTGELFF
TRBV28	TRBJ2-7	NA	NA	TGTGCCAGCAGTTCAAACAGGGGGGGCCCCTACGAGCAGTACTTC	CASSSNRGGPYEQYF
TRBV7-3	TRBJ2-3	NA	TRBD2	TGTGCCAGCAGCCCGATGGGAGGGCCGACAGATACGCAGTATTTT	CASSPMGGPTDTQYF
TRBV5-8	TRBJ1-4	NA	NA	TGTGCCCCCCGGCGCAGGGGTAATGAAAAACTGTTTTTT	CAPRRRGNEKLFF
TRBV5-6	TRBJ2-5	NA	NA	TGTGCCAGCAGCTTGGAGGCGACCCAGTACTTC	CASSLEATQYF
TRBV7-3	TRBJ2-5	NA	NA	TGTGCCAGCAGCTTAACTGTGGGTGAGACCCAGTACTTC	CASSLTVGETQYF
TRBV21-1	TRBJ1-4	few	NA	TGTGCCAGCAGCTACCCCCGGGACAGATTTTTT	CASSYPRDRFF
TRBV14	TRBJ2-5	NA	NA	TGTGCCAGCAGCCAGCCCCAGGGCGTGGGGGAGACCCAGTACTTC	CASSQPQGVGETQYF
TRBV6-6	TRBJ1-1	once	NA	TGTGCCAGCAGTTACTCAGGAGCGGGAGAAGCTTTCTTT	CASSYSGAGEAFF
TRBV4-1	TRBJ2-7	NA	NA	TGCGCCAGCAGCGCTCTTTCTCAGGGCAGCGAGCAGTACTTC	CASSALSQGSEQYF
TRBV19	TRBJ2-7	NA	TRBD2	TGTGCCAGTAGTGGGGCTAGCGGGGGATACGAGCAGTACTTC	CASSGASGGYEQYF
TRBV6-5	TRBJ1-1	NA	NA	TGTGCCAGTGGCGGGAACCTTGAAGCTTTCTTT	CASGGNLEAFF
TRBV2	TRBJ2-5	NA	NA	TGTGCCAGCAGTGAAGGCGGCAGGGATTCGGAAGAGACCCAGTACTTC	CASSEGGRDSEETQYF
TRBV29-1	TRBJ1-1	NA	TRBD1	TGCAGCGTTAGGACAGGGGGCACTGAAGCTTTCTTT	CSVRTGGTEAFF
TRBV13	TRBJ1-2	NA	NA	TGTGCCAGCAGCCTAGGGACGGCGAACTATGGCTACACCTTC	CASSLGTANYGYTF
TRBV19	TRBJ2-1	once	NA	TGTGCCAGTAGTAACTCCTACAATGAGCAGTTCTTC	CASSNSYNEQFF
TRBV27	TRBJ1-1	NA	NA	TGTGCCAGCAGCTTCATAGGGAACACTGAAGCTTTCTTT	CASSFIGNTEAFF
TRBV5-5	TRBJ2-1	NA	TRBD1	TGTGCCAGCAGCTTCGGACAGGGGTGGTTCAATGAGCAGTTCTTC	CASSFGQGWFNEQFF
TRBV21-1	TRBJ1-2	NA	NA	TGTGCCAGCAGGGGGGGCAGGCCTAACTATGGCTACACCTTC	CASRGGRPNYGYTF
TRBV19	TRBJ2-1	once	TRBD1	TGTGCCACAAGGGACAGGGGGCTATACAATGAGCAGTTCTTC	CATRDRGLYNEQFF
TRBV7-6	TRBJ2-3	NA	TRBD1	TGTGCCAGCAGCCCGGACAGGGGAGGTGGGGTCACAGATACGCAGTATTTT	CASSPDRGGGVTDTQYF
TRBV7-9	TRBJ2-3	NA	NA	TGTGCCAGCAGCTTTTCCCAGGGTGGCACAGATACGCAGTATTTT	CASSFSQGGTDTQYF
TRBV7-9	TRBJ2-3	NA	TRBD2	TGTGCCAGCAGCTTAGGGACTAGCGGGAGTACAGATACGCAGTATTTT	CASSLGTSGSTDTQYF
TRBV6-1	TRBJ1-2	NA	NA	TGTGCCAGCAGTGAGGGCGGCAGCTATGGCTACACCTTC	CASSEGGSYGYTF
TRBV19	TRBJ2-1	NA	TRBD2	TGTGCCAGTAAGGGCCGCAGGGGTGGCCGGGAGGGCCCTTTGAATGAGCAGTTCTTC	CASKGRRGGREGPLNEQFF
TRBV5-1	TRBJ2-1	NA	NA	TGCGCCAGCAGCTTGTCGAGGAATGAGCAGTTCTTC	CASSLSRNEQFF
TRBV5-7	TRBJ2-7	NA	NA	TGTGCCAGCAGCTTGGTGGGGGGCTCTGGATACGAGCAGTACTTC	CASSLVGGSGYEQYF
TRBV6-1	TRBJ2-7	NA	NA	TGTGCCAGCAGTGCGCTACAGGGCTACGAGCAGTACTTC	CASSALQGYEQYF
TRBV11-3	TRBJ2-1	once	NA	TGTGCCAGCAGCCTCCGGGCGGTTAGCTCCTACAATGAGCAGTTCTTC	CASSLRAVSSYNEQFF